The TCR beta chain described here comes from a study of blood T cell repertoires in COVID-19. Overall study context: COVID-19 samples, acute and convalescent, were from the United States, Italy and Spain. T cells, B-cell-depleted T cells, or PBMCs provided the cDNA or gDNA that served as material.

The CDR3 loop spans 14 amino acids. Germline CDR1 and CDR2: SGDLS and YYNGEE. Trimming removed 3 bases from V and 6 bases from J, with 13 bases in between. Sequenced by immunoSEQ multiplex PCR; TCRdb stores in-frame clones only, minus some. The table includes 140,000 to 150,000 clones, 88% detected once. Seattle participants joined during active infection and were tracked over time. This chain connects TRBV9 to TRBJ1-5; D is undetermined. The receptor was isolated from a human donor with COVID-19, enrolled during active disease. The donor label of this sample is uncertain. The sequencing sample was made of peripheral blood. The CDR3 region is CASSAHGEGQPQHF. Here the CDR3 DNA reads TGTGCCAGCAGCGCGCATGGGGAGGGTCAGCCCCAGCATTTT.